This T cell receptor (beta chain) is from a study of T cells of healthy individuals. Germline lookup yields CDR1 SNHLY and CDR2 FYNNEI. V shed 5 bases and J shed 6 bases, with 17 bases lying between them. The CDR3 totals 15 residues. TCRdb re-derived calls from the 5' RACE reads in MiXCR, one entry per CDR3 protein. The data contain about 96,000 distinct CDR3 sequences, around 17% of them singletons. This clonotype came up many times. This TCR came from a human donor in good health. The chain combines TRBV2 with TRBJ1-5, with TRBD1 as a possible D gene (5 bases). This CDR3 is CASSFGVNQGQPQHF. CDR3 in DNA: TGTGCCAGCAGTTTTGGTGTCAACCAGGGTCAGCCCCAGCATTTT.